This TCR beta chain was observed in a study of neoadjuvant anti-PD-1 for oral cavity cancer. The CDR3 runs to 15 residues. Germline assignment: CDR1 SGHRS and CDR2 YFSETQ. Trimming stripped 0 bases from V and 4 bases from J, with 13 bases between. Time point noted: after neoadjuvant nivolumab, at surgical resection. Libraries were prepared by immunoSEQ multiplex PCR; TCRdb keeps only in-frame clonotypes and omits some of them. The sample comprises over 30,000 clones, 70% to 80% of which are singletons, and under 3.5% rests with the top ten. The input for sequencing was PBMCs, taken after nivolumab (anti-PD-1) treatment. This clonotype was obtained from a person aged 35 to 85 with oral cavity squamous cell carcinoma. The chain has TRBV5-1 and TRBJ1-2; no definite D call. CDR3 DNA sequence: TGCGCCAGCAGCTTGGATGATAGGGTAGGCTATGGCTACACCTTC. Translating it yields CASSLDDRVGYGYTF.